A single sample gave rise to the 23 T cell receptor beta chains below, sequenced in a study of Ad26.COV2.S vaccination and SARS-CoV-2 variants. Sequencing used immunoSEQ multiplex PCR; TCRdb keeps in-frame clones, though not all of them. The sample holds roughly 320,000 clones, around 84% seen once. Treatment of the sample: approximately 18 received Ad26.COV2.S at low or high dose, single or two shots; several received placebo; per-sample allocation not given. Day 63 after the first vaccine or placebo injection was the time point for sampling. The sequenced sample was peripheral blood, obtained in a trial of Ad26.COV2.S vaccine versus placebo. The receptors stem from a person aged 18 to 59 who received the Ad26.COV2.S COVID-19 vaccine or a placebo.

This clone was recorded once. This chain links TRBV7-9 with TRBJ2-4; no clear D gene. Germline V lookup: CDR1 SEHNR, CDR2 FQNEAQ (reference sequence). The ends were cut back, 4 bases at V and 0 bases at J, with 7 bases in the middle. CDR3 length equals 14 residues. The CDR3 DNA reads TGTGCCAGCAGCTCCAGACTAGCCAAAAACATTCAGTACTTC. Its protein is CASSSRLAKNIQYF.

The J gene is TRBJ2-7, the V gene TRBV6-6; possibly TRBD1 or TRBD2 for D (7 bases each). Germline V gene lookup returns CDR1 MNHNY and CDR2 SVGAGI (reference sequence). The CDR3 extends over 14 amino acids. V lost 2 bases to trimming and J lost 3 bases, with 11 bases between them. The CDR3 DNA follows: TGTGCCAGCAGTTACGGCAGGGGGGGCTACGAGCAGTACTTC. Protein sequence: CASSYGRGGYEQYF.

This chain connects TRBV7-9 to TRBJ2-1; 9 bases map to TRBD1. The CDR3 runs 15 residues. CDR1 is SEHNR and CDR2 is FQNEAQ in the germline V gene (reference sequence). V trimming: 4 bases; J trimming: 4 bases; junction bases outside the gene matches: 5. As DNA, the CDR3 is TGTGCCAGCAGCTCCCAGGACAGGGGATACAATGAGCAGTTCTTC. Residues: CASSSQDRGYNEQFF.

This clone occurred a few times. The chain joins TRBV7-2 to TRBJ1-1, with a weak D call TRBD1 (6 bases). This CDR3 is built from 15 residues. Germline CDR1 is SGHTA and CDR2 is FQGNSA. Trimming removed 6 bases at V and 1 base at J, with 15 bases between. The CDR3 nucleotides read TGTGCCAGCAGGCTGGACAGAATCGGGAACACTGAAGCTTTCTTT. Its translation is CASRLDRIGNTEAFF.

This chain joins TRBV2 and TRBJ2-5, with D possibly TRBD1 on 6 matching bases. The CDR3 runs 13 residues. Per germline, CDR1 SNHLY and CDR2 FYNNEI. Trimming pared 4 bases from V and 5 bases from J, leaving 11 bases between. The CDR3 loop reads CASSGGQIETQYF. Written as DNA, the CDR3 is TGTGCCAGCAGTGGAGGACAGATTGAGACCCAGTACTTC.

In DNA form, the CDR3 reads TGCAGTGCTAGTAAGGACAGCCTCTCCTACGAGCAGTACTTC. It encodes CSASKDSLSYEQYF. This rearrangement joins TRBV20-1 to TRBJ2-7; possible D gene TRBD1, 6 bases. V dropped 3 bases and J dropped 0 bases, with 12 bases sitting between them. This CDR3 is built from 14 residues. CDR1 is DFQATT, CDR2 SNEGSKA, per germline (reference sequence).

The rearrangement joins TRBV2 to TRBJ1-1; 7 bases are a match to TRBD1. The CDR3 runs to 16 residues. The germline gives CDR1 SNHLY, CDR2 FYNNEI. The trim removed 0 bases at V and 7 bases at J, leaving 11 bases unmatched. As DNA, the CDR3 is TGTGCCAGCAGTGAAGCGCGAATAGGGGGCTATGATGAAGCTTTCTTT. Its translation: CASSEARIGGYDEAFF.

The sample holds one count of this clone. V is TRBV6-5 and J is TRBJ1-1; no clear D. This CDR3 contains 11 residues. CDR1 and CDR2 (germline): MNHEY, SVGAGI. Trimming cost V 8 bases and J 13 bases, with 17 bases left between them. The CDR3 DNA reads TGTGCCAGCGTCGAGGCGACTTTCGGTTTCTTT. This codes for CASVEATFGFF.

This clone was found once. The rearrangement joins TRBV27 to TRBJ2-5; either TRBD1 or TRBD2 may fit D (5 bases each). Germline V gene sequence: CDR1 MNHEY, CDR2 SMNVEV (reference sequence). CDR3 length: 18 residues. The V end lost 0 bases, the J end lost 5 bases, and 22 bases lay between the germline ends. The CDR3 protein is CASSLSSGTGTARETQYF. The CDR3 coding sequence is TGTGCCAGCAGTTTATCGTCCGGTACTGGGACGGCACGGGAGACCCAGTACTTC.

This rearrangement joins TRBV29-1 to TRBJ1-1, with 7 bases that match TRBD1. V was pared by 5 bases and J by 6 bases, with 6 bases of the junction left unmatched. Germline values: CDR1 SQVTM, CDR2 ANQGSEA. CDR3 length: 12 amino acids. CDR3 sequence (DNA): TGCAGCGTTTCAAACCAGGGGGCTGAAGCTTTCTTT. Its protein is CSVSNQGAEAFF.

The J gene is TRBJ1-2, the V gene TRBV9; 10 bases are shared with TRBD1. CDR1 and CDR2 from the germline V gene are SGDLS and YYNGEE. J was trimmed by 1 base and V by 4 bases; bases with no gene match: 10. This CDR3 comprises 17 residues. DNA for the CDR3: TGTGCCAGCAGCACACAAACCGGGACAGGGGTTAACTATGGCTACACCTTC. Its translation: CASSTQTGTGVNYGYTF.

V usage is TRBV5-1 and J usage is TRBJ1-2, with TRBD1 matching over 9 bases. The germline gives CDR1 SGHRS, CDR2 YFSETQ. V was clipped by 3 bases and J by 4 bases; unmatched bases: 4. CDR3 length equals 14 residues. DNA for the CDR3: TGCGCCAGCAGCTCGGACAGGGGCGGCTATGGCTACACCTTC. Amino acids: CASSSDRGGYGYTF.

The chain combines TRBV9 with TRBJ1-3; no reliable D call. This CDR3 spans 15 amino acids. Trimming took 0 bases from V and 3 from J, leaving 10 bases between them. CDR1 and CDR2 from the germline V gene are SGDLS and YYNGEE. CDR3 nucleotide sequence: TGTGCCAGCAGCGTAGACGGTCATAGTGGAAACACCATATATTTT. This gives the protein CASSVDGHSGNTIYF.

The chain couples TRBV7-2 to TRBJ2-1; 7 bases match TRBD1. CDR3 size: 17 residues. With V trimmed by 4 bases and J by 0 bases, 9 bases remained unmatched. Germline CDR1 reads SGHTA; CDR2 reads FQGNSA. CDR3 loop: CASSSAGTASSYNEQFF. As DNA, the CDR3 is TGTGCCAGCAGCTCGGCTGGGACAGCCAGCTCCTACAATGAGCAGTTCTTC.

This chain links TRBV6-5 with TRBJ1-4; perhaps TRBD1 as D (6 bases). Germline lookup yields CDR1 MNHEY and CDR2 SVGAGI. The CDR3 totals 14 residues. V was clipped by 6 bases and J by 10 bases, with 18 bases between them. CDR3 region: CASRKQGPGGKLFF. The CDR3 region has the DNA TGTGCCAGCAGAAAACAGGGTCCTGGGGGAAAACTGTTTTTT.

This clone showed up just once. The chain recombines TRBV28 with TRBJ1-5, with 8 bases matching TRBD1. The germline gives CDR1 MDHEN, CDR2 SYDVKM. With 10 bases clipped from V and 3 bases from J, the junction kept 11 bases outside the gene matches. There are 15 residues in the CDR3. The CDR3 DNA reads TGTGCCACCGCGGGACAGGACACCTTCAATCAGCCCCAGCATTTT. It yields the protein CATAGQDTFNQPQHF. Full variable domain (outside the CDR3, taken from reference TRBV28 and TRBJ1-5): DVKVTQSSRYLVKRTGEKVFLECVQDMDHENMFWYRQDPGLGLRLIYFSYDVKMKEKGDIPEGYSVSREKKERFSLILESASTNQTSMYLCATAGQDTFNQPQHFGDGTRLSIL.

This chain joins TRBV7-8 and TRBJ2-5; D ambiguous. The CDR3 has 14 amino acids. The V and J ends lost 5 bases and 4 bases respectively, with 14 bases between them. From germline, CDR1 is SGHVS and CDR2 FQNEAQ. DNA for the CDR3: TGTGCCAGCAGCCCCCTAGGTAGGATAGAGACCCAGTACTTC. Its translation: CASSPLGRIETQYF.

The V call is TRBV4-3, the J call TRBJ2-7; D is unclear. CDR3 length: 15 residues. Per germline, CDR1 LGHNA and CDR2 YSLEER. Trimming left V 0 bases short and J 3 bases short, with 12 bases between. CDR3 DNA: TGCGCCAGCAGCCAAGATCAGGCCAGCTACTACGAGCAGTACTTC. It translates to CASSQDQASYYEQYF.

The chain has TRBV27 and TRBJ2-3; no clear D. The CDR3 sequence is 13 residues long. The V gene's germline CDR1 is MNHEY and CDR2 SMNVEV (reference sequence). V was trimmed by 2 bases and J by 3 bases, leaving 6 bases between them. The CDR3: CASSLRITDTQYF. In nucleotides, the CDR3 is TGTGCCAGCAGTTTACGAATTACAGATACGCAGTATTTT.

This clone was observed a single time. The V and J genes are TRBV14 and TRBJ2-7, with D maybe TRBD2 (5 bases). Germline loops: CDR1 SGHDN, CDR2 FVKESK. V was clipped by 1 base and J by 2 bases, with 12 bases between them. The CDR3 totals 15 residues. Here the CDR3 reads CASSQGTGIPYEQYF. The CDR3 DNA sequence: TGTGCCAGCAGCCAAGGTACCGGGATACCCTACGAGCAGTACTTC.

The chain carries TRBV30 and TRBJ2-5; D unresolved. The V gene's germline CDR1 is GTSNPN and CDR2 SVGIG (reference sequence). The V end lost 2 bases, the J end lost 3 bases, and 7 bases lay between the germline ends. The CDR3 sequence is 12 residues long. CDR3 amino acids: CAWSPGEETQYF. The CDR3 DNA sequence: TGTGCCTGGAGTCCAGGTGAAGAGACCCAGTACTTC.

The chain joins TRBV4-1 to TRBJ2-7; TRBD1 aligns across 7 bases. Trimming took 2 bases from V and 0 from J; bases not matched to a gene: 19. The CDR3 sequence is 20 residues long. The V gene's germline CDR1 is MGHRA and CDR2 YSYEKL. The CDR3 sequence: CASSQRPPDFGTVSSYEQYF. The CDR3 bases are TGCGCCAGCAGCCAACGGCCACCGGACTTCGGGACAGTGAGCTCCTACGAGCAGTACTTC.

The CDR3 reads CASSLGQGATQPQHF. The CDR3 nucleotides are TGTGCCAGCAGCTTAGGCCAGGGGGCAACTCAGCCCCAGCATTTT. J is TRBJ1-5 and V is TRBV7-8; 8 bases are a match to TRBD1. V trimming: 1 base; J trimming: 6 bases; junction bases outside the gene matches: 5. In germline, CDR1 is SGHVS, CDR2 FQNEAQ. This CDR3 has 15 residues.